The entry that follows covers one T cell receptor (beta chain) sequence. CDR3 length equals 15 residues. J lost 6 bases, V lost 8 bases, and 10 bases had no gene match. CDR1 is SGHVS, CDR2 FQNEAQ, per germline. These data originate in a study of control samples from healthy donors and cancer patients. Here immunoSEQ multiplex PCR was the method, and the copy in TCRdb shows in-frame clones only, minus some. The sample has 170,000 or so clones, 80% to 95% seen once. This sequence was found in a woman between 40 and 50 years old in good health. Sequences were obtained from blood. The rearrangement uses TRBV7-8 and TRBJ2-2, with 9 positions matching TRBD2. In DNA form, the CDR3 reads TGTGCCAGCGTTGGCGGGGGGGCCTCGGCCGGGGAGCTGTTTTTT. The encoded protein is CASVGGGASAGELFF.